The source of this TCR beta chain is a study of molecular identifiers for immune sequencing clone quantification. Study information: Four portions were sequenced after RNA from roughly 18,000 or 92,000 naive CD8 cells was split five ways in replicates. General observations from the study: The study found clones above 20 RNA copies held over 99% of effector molecules and under 1% in naive cells.

Bulk libraries came from a prior protocol with listed TCR primers. TCRdb re-derived calls from the PCR reads in MiXCR, one entry per CDR3 protein. The table has 250,000 to 400,000 distinct CDR3 sequences, about 20% seen once. V lost 1 base to trimming and J lost 6 bases, with 15 bases between them. The germline V gene has CDR1 DFQATT and CDR2 SNEGSKA (reference sequence). This CDR3 contains 14 residues. This clonotype showed up many times. Its specificity is not known. Sorting was used to obtain naive CD8 T cells (CD8+CD4-CCR7+CD45RA+). The sequencing input was naive CD8+ T cells from blood, with Jurkat cell RNA spiked in. Subset: FACS-sorted CD8+CD4-CCR7+CD45RA+ naive T cells. The receptor's source is a human donor in good health. Some libraries in this study had Jurkat cell RNA spiked in. This chain uses TRBV20-1 with TRBJ1-2; the D is unclear. The CDR3 sequence: CSARARGTLDGYTF. CDR3 coding DNA: TGCAGTGCTAGAGCTCGGGGAACGTTGGATGGCTACACCTTC.